Presented here are 24 T cell receptor beta chains from one specimen sequenced in a study of shared clonotypes between healthy human individuals. The assay was immunoSEQ multiplex PCR, and TCRdb's table has in-frame clones only and misses some. Among some 450,000 clones listed, approximately 71% were seen once. The specimen was PBMCs. These receptors were collected from a woman between 40 and 55 years old in good health. Some clones in this sample may be carry-over from other donors' samples.

The CDR3: CASSAPGFYEQYF. CDR3 in DNA: TGTGCCAGTAGTGCCCCAGGGTTCTACGAGCAGTACTTC. The chain has TRBV19 and TRBJ2-7; a possible D gene is TRBD1 (5 bases). V lost 5 bases to trimming and J lost 3 bases, with 11 bases between them. The CDR3 has 13 residues. Germline CDR1 is LNHDA and CDR2 is SQIVND (reference sequence).

This clone was detected once. This chain connects TRBV10-1 to TRBJ2-7; perhaps TRBD1 as D (7 bases). V was shortened by 7 bases and J by 0 bases, with 19 bases between the two germline ends. CDR1 WNHNN and CDR2 SYGVQD come from the germline V gene (reference sequence). This CDR3 contains 16 residues. The CDR3 spells CASTKTGDRPSYEQYF. CDR3 coding DNA: TGCGCCAGCACCAAAACGGGGGACAGACCCTCCTACGAGCAGTACTTC.

This chain uses TRBV28 with TRBJ2-2; a possible D gene is TRBD1 (6 bases). The CDR3 runs to 16 residues. Germline V gene data show CDR1 as MDHEN and CDR2 as SYDVKM. V gave up 6 bases and J gave up 6 bases, with 20 bases separating them. The CDR3 protein is CASSRRGNRDSGELFF. CDR3 DNA: TGTGCCAGCAGCCGGCGTGGTAACAGGGATTCCGGGGAGCTGTTTTTT. The complete variable domain, with remaining parts taken from reference TRBV28 and TRBJ2-2, reads DVKVTQSSRYLVKRTGEKVFLECVQDMDHENMFWYRQDPGLGLRLIYFSYDVKMKEKGDIPEGYSVSREKKERFSLILESASTNQTSMYLCASSRRGNRDSGELFFGEGSRLTVL.

The V call is TRBV11-2, the J call TRBJ2-1; D is perhaps TRBD1 (6 bases). Germline V gene data show CDR1 as SGHAT and CDR2 as FQNNGV. The CDR3 covers 14 residues. Trimming pared 6 bases from V and 9 bases from J, leaving 18 bases between. This CDR3 is CASSSVQGLGEQFF. CDR3 DNA sequence: TGTGCCAGCAGTTCTGTTCAGGGGCTAGGTGAGCAGTTCTTC.

Worth noting for this clone: A much larger clone lies a single base off, so this may be a read error. This rearrangement joins TRBV30 to TRBJ2-7, with 9 positions matching TRBD2. This CDR3 has 13 amino acids. Germline assignment: CDR1 GTSNPN and CDR2 SVGIG (reference sequence). CDR3 region: CAWGVALAGLQYF. The CDR3 DNA sequence: TGTGCCTGGGGTGTGGCTCTAGCGGGACTCCAGTACTTC.

The CDR3 here is CASSKQDRAYNEQFF. In DNA, the CDR3 is TGTGCCAGCTCAAAGCAGGACAGGGCCTACAATGAGCAGTTCTTC. This sequence joins TRBV18 and TRBJ2-1; 8 bases agree with TRBD1. The CDR3 has 15 amino acids. The V segment lost 5 bases and the J segment 2 bases; nucleotides outside the gene matches: 5. CDR1 KGHSH and CDR2 LQKENI come from the germline V gene.

The table lists this clone with a count of one. The V gene is TRBV13, the J gene TRBJ1-2; 7 bases fit TRBD1. Looked up from germline, CDR1 is PRHDT and CDR2 is FYEKMQ (reference sequence). J gave up 3 bases and V 5 bases, and 9 bases lay outside the gene matches. CDR3 length: 15 residues. The CDR3 is CASSRNAGQDYGYTF. CDR3 sequence (DNA): TGTGCCAGCAGCCGCAACGCCGGACAGGACTATGGCTACACCTTC.

This clone was counted between two and nine times. The chain employs TRBV28 and TRBJ2-5, with TRBD2 as a possible D gene (5 bases). The germline gives CDR1 MDHEN, CDR2 SYDVKM. The CDR3 has 11 amino acids. V gave up 5 bases and J gave up 9 bases, with 10 bases separating them. CDR3 DNA: TGTGCCAGCAGTATTACTAGATCCCAGTACTTC. It specifies CASSITRSQYF. The whole variable domain, filled in from reference TRBV28 and TRBJ2-5, reads DVKVTQSSRYLVKRTGEKVFLECVQDMDHENMFWYRQDPGLGLRLIYFSYDVKMKEKGDIPEGYSVSREKKERFSLILESASTNQTSMYLCASSITRSQYFGPGTRLLVL.

The chain couples TRBV2 to TRBJ1-4; 7 bases align to TRBD1. V gave up 5 bases and J gave up 5 bases; unmatched junction bases: 8. The germline V gene encodes CDR1 SNHLY and CDR2 FYNNEI. The CDR3 is 15 amino acids. Here the CDR3 DNA reads TGTGCCAGCAGTAGACAGGGAGGGAAGAATGAAAAACTGTTTTTT. Amino acid sequence: CASSRQGGKNEKLFF.

Turning to this clone: Being one base from a much bigger clone, this may be a read error. The chain recombines TRBV18 with TRBJ2-6, with TRBD2 matching 11 bases. Germline V lookup: CDR1 KGHSH, CDR2 LQKENI. The CDR3 contains 19 residues. J lost 1 base, V lost 3 bases, and 8 bases had no gene match. This CDR3 reads CASSPLGLADSSGANVLTF. CDR3 sequence (DNA): TGTGCCAGCTCACCCCTGGGACTAGCGGATTCGTCTGGGGCCAACGTCCTGACTTTC.

The chain carries TRBV5-6 and TRBJ2-1; D uncertain. This CDR3 is built from 11 residues. Germline V gene data show CDR1 as SGHDT and CDR2 as YYEEEE. Trimming stripped 3 bases from V and 5 bases from J, with 3 bases between. CDR3 loop: CASSYHNEQFF. The CDR3 DNA reads TGTGCCAGCAGCTACCACAATGAGCAGTTCTTC.

The V and J genes are TRBV5-1 and TRBJ2-5, with TRBD2 identical over 7 bases. Germline CDR1 is SGHRS and CDR2 is YFSETQ. V dropped 4 bases and J dropped 5; count of bases not matched to a gene: 11. The length of the CDR3 is 15 residues. The CDR3: CASSPQRDPRETQYF. CDR3 coding DNA: TGCGCCAGCAGCCCTCAGCGGGACCCTCGGGAGACCCAGTACTTC.

This chain uses TRBV6-5 with TRBJ1-2, with a possible D match to TRBD1 (5 bases). Germline V gene data show CDR1 as MNHEY and CDR2 as SVGAGI. Deletions cut 2 bases from V and 1 base from J, with 11 bases between. This CDR3 region has 15 residues. CDR3 bases: TGTGCCAGCAGTTACAGAGGACAACTTAACTATGGCTACACCTTC. Its translation is CASSYRGQLNYGYTF.

The V call is TRBV4-3, the J call TRBJ2-5, with a possible D match to TRBD2 (6 bases). Trimming took 1 base from V and 5 from J, leaving 14 bases between them. Germline values: CDR1 LGHNA, CDR2 YSLEER. This CDR3 is 15 amino acids long. CDR3 DNA sequence: TGCGCCAGCAGCCAAGTGCTAGCGAGTGGGGAGACCCAGTACTTC. Encoded protein: CASSQVLASGETQYF.

This clone was seen only once. The rearrangement joins TRBV30 to TRBJ2-3, with a tentative D call TRBD2 (6 bases). The CDR3 loop spans 14 amino acids. Trimming pared 4 bases from V and 2 bases from J, leaving 13 bases between. Per germline, CDR1 GTSNPN and CDR2 SVGIG (reference sequence). The CDR3 DNA follows: TGTGCCTGGATCTCCCCGGGGGACACAGATACGCAGTATTTT. Translated, it gives CAWISPGDTDTQYF.

The chain is built from TRBV2 and TRBJ2-5; 10 positions agree with TRBD2. Per germline, CDR1 SNHLY and CDR2 FYNNEI. V gave up 5 bases and J gave up 5 bases; unmatched junction bases: 5. The CDR3 is 14 amino acids. DNA of the CDR3: TGTGCCAGCAGTTGGACTAGCGGAAGGGAGACCCAGTACTTC. Its translation is CASSWTSGRETQYF.

The DNA of the CDR3 is TGTGCCAGCAGCTTTGGAACAGGGTACCCAGGGAGCGTCGGAGCCGGGGAGCTGTTTTTT. This codes for CASSFGTGYPGSVGAGELFF. V is TRBV5-8 and J is TRBJ2-2, with a weak D call TRBD1 (6 bases). Germline CDR1 and CDR2: SGHTS and YDEGEE. The CDR3 loop spans 20 amino acids. V lost 2 bases and J 6 bases, leaving 29 bases between the germline ends.

This clone has just one count. It is likely a read error: a sequence one base away is far more abundant. The chain couples TRBV29-1 to TRBJ1-2, with TRBD1 as a possible D gene (5 bases). Germline V CDR1 and CDR2: SQVTM, ANQGSEA. V lost 7 bases and J lost 4, with 16 bases in between. The CDR3 is made up of 13 amino acids. For the CDR3, the DNA is TGCAGCGCTGAGAGTGGGCAGGGCTATGGCTACACCTTC. This encodes CSAESGQGYGYTF.

Concerning this clone itself: Other DNA sequences in the sample encode the same CDR3. The chain employs TRBV7-6 and TRBJ2-1; 7 nucleotides match TRBD2. The V and J ends lost 1 base and 3 bases, in that order; junction bases with no gene match: 3. The CDR3 covers 15 residues. Germline assignment: CDR1 SGHVS and CDR2 FNYEAQ. Here the CDR3 reads CASSLGGGGYNEQFF. The CDR3 region has the DNA TGTGCCAGCAGCTTAGGCGGGGGAGGCTACAATGAGCAGTTCTTC.

The chain has TRBV30 and TRBJ1-2, with D unclear. The germline CDR1 and CDR2 sequences are GTSNPN and SVGIG (reference sequence). The V end was cut by 3 bases, the J end by 6 bases, with 14 bases between. The CDR3 is 13 residues long. Here the CDR3 DNA reads TGTGCCTGGAGCGCCCGGGCCGACAATGGCTACACCTTC. Protein sequence: CAWSARADNGYTF.

The chain joins TRBV29-1 to TRBJ1-1, with TRBD1 matching over 10 bases. Per the germline V gene, CDR1 is SQVTM and CDR2 is ANQGSEA. This CDR3 is built from 13 residues. Trimming cost V 7 bases and J 5 bases; bases outside gene matches: 7. This CDR3 reads CSARQGARTEAFF. For the CDR3, the DNA is TGCAGCGCCCGACAGGGGGCGAGGACTGAAGCTTTCTTT.

The chain is built from TRBV9 and TRBJ2-7; the D call may be TRBD1 or TRBD2 (5 bases each). Per germline, CDR1 SGDLS and CDR2 YYNGEE. CDR3 length equals 16 residues. V lost 0 bases and J lost 8, with 21 bases in between. The CDR3 protein is CASSVEGTNLLRKQYF. In DNA form, the CDR3 reads TGTGCCAGCAGCGTAGAGGGGACCAATCTATTACGAAAGCAGTACTTC.

On this clone itself: Other DNA sequences from this sample encode an identical CDR3 as well. This chain uses TRBV4-1 with TRBJ2-7; D call uncertain. The CDR3 extends over 12 amino acids. Germline values: CDR1 MGHRA, CDR2 YSYEKL. The V end lost 0 bases, the J end lost 4 bases, and 4 bases lay between the germline ends. The CDR3 region is CASSQDAYEQYF. CDR3 DNA sequence: TGCGCCAGCAGCCAAGACGCATACGAGCAGTACTTC.

The chain couples TRBV7-9 to TRBJ2-4; D might be TRBD2 (7 bases). This CDR3 has 12 residues. Germline-derived CDR1 and CDR2 are SEHNR and FQNEAQ (reference sequence). The germline V and J ends were trimmed by 0 bases and 12 bases, with 9 bases remaining between them. The CDR3 protein is CASSLAGGDQYF. CDR3 coding DNA: TGTGCCAGCAGCTTAGCAGGGGGGGATCAGTACTTC.